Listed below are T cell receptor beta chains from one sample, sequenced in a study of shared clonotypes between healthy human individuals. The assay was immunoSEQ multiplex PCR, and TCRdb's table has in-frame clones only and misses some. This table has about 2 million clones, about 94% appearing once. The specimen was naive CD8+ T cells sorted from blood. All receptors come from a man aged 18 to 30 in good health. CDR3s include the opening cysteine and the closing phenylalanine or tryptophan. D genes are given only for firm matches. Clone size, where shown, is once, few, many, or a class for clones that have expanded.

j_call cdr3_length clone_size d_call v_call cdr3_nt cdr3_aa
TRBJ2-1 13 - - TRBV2 TGTGCCAGCAGTGAGTTACTAGTTCCTGAGCAGTTCTTC CASSELLVPEQFF
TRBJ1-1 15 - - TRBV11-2 TGTGCCAGCAGCTCCTCCCGCACGGTCAACACTGAAGCTTTCTTT CASSSSRTVNTEAFF
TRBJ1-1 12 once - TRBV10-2 TGCGCCAGCAGCCGGATGAACACTGAAGCTTTCTTT CASSRMNTEAFF
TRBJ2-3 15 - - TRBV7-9 TGTGCCAGCAGCCGCCCGGGGGGCTCCACAGATACGCAGTATTTT CASSRPGGSTDTQYF
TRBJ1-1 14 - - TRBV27 TGTGCCAGCAGCCTCTCGGGGGGTAGGACTGAAGCTTTCTTT CASSLSGGRTEAFF
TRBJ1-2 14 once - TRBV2 TGTGCCACTCAAACCTCGACCCCGAACTATGGCTACACCTTC CATQTSTPNYGYTF
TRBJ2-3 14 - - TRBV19 TGTGCCAGTAGTATTCGGCTAGCGCCAGATACGCAGTATTTT CASSIRLAPDTQYF
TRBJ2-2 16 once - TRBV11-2 TGTGCCAGCAGCTTAGGTGGGGGGTGGTACACCGGGGAGCTGTTTTTT CASSLGGGWYTGELFF
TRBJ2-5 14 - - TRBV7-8 TGTGCCAGCAGCTTAGAGGGGGGGATGGAGACCCAGTACTTC CASSLEGGMETQYF
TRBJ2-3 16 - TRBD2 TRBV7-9 TGTGCCAGCAGTCACAATAGACTAGCGGGGGAGGATACGCAGTATTTT CASSHNRLAGEDTQYF
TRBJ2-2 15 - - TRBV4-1 TGCGCCAGCAGCCAAGTCGGCTATTCCGCCGGGGAGCTGTTTTTT CASSQVGYSAGELFF
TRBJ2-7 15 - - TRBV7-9 TGTGCCAGCAGCTTAGTGGGCGACAGTGCCTACGAGCAGTACTTC CASSLVGDSAYEQYF
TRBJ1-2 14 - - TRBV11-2 TGTGCCAGCAGCTCATCCGGGGGGGTCTATGGCTACACCTTC CASSSSGGVYGYTF
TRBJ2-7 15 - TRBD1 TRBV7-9 TGTGCCAGCAGCCCACGGACAGGGGATTTCCACGAGCAGTACTTC CASSPRTGDFHEQYF
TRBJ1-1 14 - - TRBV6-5 TGTGCCAGCAGTTACGAAGGGGCGTGGACTGAAGCTTTCTTT CASSYEGAWTEAFF
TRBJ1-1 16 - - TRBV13 TGTGCCAGCAGCTCGTTCGGGCAACCAAGGGGCACTGAAGCTTTCTTT CASSSFGQPRGTEAFF
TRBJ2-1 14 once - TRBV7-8 TGTGCCAGCAGCGAGGGGAGCTCCTACAATGAGCAGTTCTTC CASSEGSSYNEQFF
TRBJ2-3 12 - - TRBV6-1 TGTGCCAGCAGCTCCGATACAGATACGCAGTATTTT CASSSDTDTQYF
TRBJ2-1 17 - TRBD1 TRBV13 TGTGCCAGCAGCTTAGGCCCCGGGACAGGGTTATCAAATGAGCAGTTCTTC CASSLGPGTGLSNEQFF
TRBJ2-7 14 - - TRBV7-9 TGTGCCAGCAGCTTCAGCGGCTCTCCCAACGAGCAGTACTTC CASSFSGSPNEQYF
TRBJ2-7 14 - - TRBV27 TGTGCCAGCAGTTTCGTTGGCAGCTCCTACGAGCAGTACTTC CASSFVGSSYEQYF